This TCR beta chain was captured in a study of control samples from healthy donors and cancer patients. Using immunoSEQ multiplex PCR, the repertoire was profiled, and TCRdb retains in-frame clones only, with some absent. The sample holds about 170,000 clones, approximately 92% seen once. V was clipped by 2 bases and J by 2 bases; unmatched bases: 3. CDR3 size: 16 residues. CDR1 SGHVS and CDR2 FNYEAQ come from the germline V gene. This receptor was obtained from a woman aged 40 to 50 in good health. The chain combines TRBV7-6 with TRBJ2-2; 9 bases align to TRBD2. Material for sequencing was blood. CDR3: CASSLSGGLNTGELFF. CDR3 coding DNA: TGTGCCAGCAGCTTAAGCGGGGGGCTTAACACCGGGGAGCTGTTTTTT.